This T cell receptor beta chain was recovered during a study of cytomegalovirus exposure and HLA in healthy donors. Study-wide findings and caveats: Relative to equally common others, HLA-associated TCR beta chains showed greater clonal expansion in a later analysis. According to reports, the classifier identified cytomegalovirus status with high specificity and sensitivity.

The PCR had 60 Vbeta and 13 Jbeta primers. How the authors handled the data: Later, an analysis found around 80 million unique TCR beta chains, and roughly 9.9 million of these were shared. Sequencing used immunoSEQ multiplex PCR; TCRdb keeps in-frame clones, though not all of them. V, J and clone size reflect that table, while D and trimming were determined from the DNA. The sample lists approximately 170,000 clones; approximately 80% were seen once. Regarding this clone: The antigen is undetermined.

Sequences were obtained from PBMCs. This sequence originates from a woman aged 40 to 50 in good health and CMV-seropositive.

The CDR3 loop is CASSPHDGYSNTEAFF. The CDR3 coding sequence is TGTGCCAGCAGCCCCCACGATGGTTACTCGAACACTGAAGCTTTCTTT. V usage is TRBV7-3 and J usage is TRBJ1-1; D gene uncertain. The germline V and J ends were trimmed by 5 bases and 1 base, with 17 bases remaining between them. Per germline, CDR1 SGHTA and CDR2 FQGTGA. This CDR3 has 16 residues.